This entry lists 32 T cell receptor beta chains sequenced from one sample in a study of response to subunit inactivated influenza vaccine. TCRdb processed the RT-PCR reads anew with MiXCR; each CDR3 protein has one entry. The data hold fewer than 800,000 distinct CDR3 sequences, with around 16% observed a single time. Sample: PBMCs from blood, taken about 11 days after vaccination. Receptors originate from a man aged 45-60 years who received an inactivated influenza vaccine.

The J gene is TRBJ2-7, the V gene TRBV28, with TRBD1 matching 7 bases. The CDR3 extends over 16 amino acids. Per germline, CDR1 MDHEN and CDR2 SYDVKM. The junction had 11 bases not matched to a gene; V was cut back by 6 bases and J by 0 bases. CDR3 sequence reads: CASRRGATGDSYEQYF. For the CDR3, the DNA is TGTGCCAGCAGGCGAGGGGCTACAGGGGACTCCTACGAGCAGTACTTC.

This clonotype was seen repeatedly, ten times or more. CDR3 coding DNA: TGCAGCGTTGATTGGGGGGGCTATGAGCAGTTCTTC. Its protein is CSVDWGGYEQFF. The rearrangement joins TRBV29-1 to TRBJ2-1; tentative D call: TRBD2 (7 bases). Germline CDR1 SQVTM, CDR2 ANQGSEA. This CDR3 has 12 residues. The germline V and J ends were trimmed by 3 bases and 8 bases, with 11 bases remaining between them.

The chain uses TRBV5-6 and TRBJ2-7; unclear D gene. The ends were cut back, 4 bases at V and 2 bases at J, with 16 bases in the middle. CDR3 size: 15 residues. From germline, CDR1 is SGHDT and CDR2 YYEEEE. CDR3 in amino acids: CASSPDPQETYEQYF. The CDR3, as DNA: TGTGCCAGCAGCCCGGACCCCCAAGAGACCTACGAGCAGTACTTC.

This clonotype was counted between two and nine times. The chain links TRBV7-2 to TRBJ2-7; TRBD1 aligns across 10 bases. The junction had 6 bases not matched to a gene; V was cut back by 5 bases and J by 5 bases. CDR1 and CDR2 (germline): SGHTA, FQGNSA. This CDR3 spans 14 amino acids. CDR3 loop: CASSKGQGSNEQYF. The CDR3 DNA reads TGTGCCAGCAGCAAGGGACAGGGGTCCAACGAGCAGTACTTC.

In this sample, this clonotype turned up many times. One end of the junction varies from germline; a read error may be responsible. Written as DNA, the CDR3 is TGTGCCAGCAGCTTAGGCTTGGCAACAGATACGCAGTATTTT. Its protein is CASSLGLATDTQYF. V is TRBV5-1 and J is TRBJ2-3; D remains unclear. This CDR3 is 14 amino acids long. Looked up from germline, CDR1 is SGHRS and CDR2 is YFSETQ.

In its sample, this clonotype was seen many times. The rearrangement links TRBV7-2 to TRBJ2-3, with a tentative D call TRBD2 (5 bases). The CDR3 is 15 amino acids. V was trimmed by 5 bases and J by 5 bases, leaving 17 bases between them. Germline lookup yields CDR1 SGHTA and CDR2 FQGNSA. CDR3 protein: CASSDFGESGDTQYF. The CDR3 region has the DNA TGTGCCAGCAGCGATTTTGGGGAGTCGGGAGATACGCAGTATTTT.

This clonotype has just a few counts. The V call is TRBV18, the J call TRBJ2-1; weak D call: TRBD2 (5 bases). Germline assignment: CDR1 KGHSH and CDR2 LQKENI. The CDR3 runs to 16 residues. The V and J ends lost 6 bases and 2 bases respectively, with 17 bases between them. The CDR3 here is CASSTRTGRAYNEQFF. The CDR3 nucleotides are TGTGCCAGCTCGACCCGGACGGGAAGAGCCTACAATGAGCAGTTCTTC.

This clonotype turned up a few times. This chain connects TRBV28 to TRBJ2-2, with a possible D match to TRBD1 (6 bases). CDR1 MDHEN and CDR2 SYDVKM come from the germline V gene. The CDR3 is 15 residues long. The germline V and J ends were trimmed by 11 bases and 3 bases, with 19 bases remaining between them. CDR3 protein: CASKADRRYTGELFF. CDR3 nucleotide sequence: TGTGCCTCGAAGGCGGACAGAAGGTACACCGGGGAGCTGTTTTTT.

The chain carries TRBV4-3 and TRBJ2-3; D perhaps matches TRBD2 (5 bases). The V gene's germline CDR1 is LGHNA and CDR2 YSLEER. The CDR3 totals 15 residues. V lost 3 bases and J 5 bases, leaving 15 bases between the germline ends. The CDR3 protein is CASSHLTRPEDTQYF. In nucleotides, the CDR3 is TGCGCCAGCAGCCACCTTACTAGGCCAGAAGATACGCAGTATTTT.

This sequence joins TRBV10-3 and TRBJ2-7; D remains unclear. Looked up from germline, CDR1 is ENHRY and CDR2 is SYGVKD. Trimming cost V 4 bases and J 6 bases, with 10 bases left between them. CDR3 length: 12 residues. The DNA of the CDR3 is TGTGCCATCAGTGGCCCCGGTTCCGAGCAGTACTTC. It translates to CAISGPGSEQYF.

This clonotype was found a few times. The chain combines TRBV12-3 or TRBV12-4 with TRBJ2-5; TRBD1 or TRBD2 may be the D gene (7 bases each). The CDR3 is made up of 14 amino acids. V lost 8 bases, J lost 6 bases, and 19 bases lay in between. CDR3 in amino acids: CASRKTGRAKTQYF. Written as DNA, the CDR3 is TGTGCCAGCCGAAAGACAGGGAGGGCCAAGACCCAGTACTTC.

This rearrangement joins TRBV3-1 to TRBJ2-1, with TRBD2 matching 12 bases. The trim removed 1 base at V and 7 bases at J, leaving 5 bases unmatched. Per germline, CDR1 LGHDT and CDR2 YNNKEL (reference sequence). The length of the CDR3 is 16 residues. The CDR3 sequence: CASSQASGGVGNEQFF. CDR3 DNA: TGTGCCAGCAGCCAAGCTAGCGGGGGGGTTGGGAATGAGCAGTTCTTC.

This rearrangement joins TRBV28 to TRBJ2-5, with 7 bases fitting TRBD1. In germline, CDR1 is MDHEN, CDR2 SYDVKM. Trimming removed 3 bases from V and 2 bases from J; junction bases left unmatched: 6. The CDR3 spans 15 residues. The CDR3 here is CASSFITGVQETQYF. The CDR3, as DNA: TGTGCCAGCAGTTTTATCACAGGGGTGCAAGAGACCCAGTACTTC. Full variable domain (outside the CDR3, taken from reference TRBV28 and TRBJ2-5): DVKVTQSSRYLVKRTGEKVFLECVQDMDHENMFWYRQDPGLGLRLIYFSYDVKMKEKGDIPEGYSVSREKKERFSLILESASTNQTSMYLCASSFITGVQETQYFGPGTRLLVL.

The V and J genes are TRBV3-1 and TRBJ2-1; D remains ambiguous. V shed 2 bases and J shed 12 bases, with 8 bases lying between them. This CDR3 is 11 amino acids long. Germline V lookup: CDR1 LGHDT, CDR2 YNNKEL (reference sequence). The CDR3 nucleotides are TGTGCCAGCAGCCAAATTGGGTTGCAGTTCTTC. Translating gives CASSQIGLQFF.

The CDR3 here is CASSFTGARANTEAFF. The CDR3 coding sequence is TGTGCCAGCAGCTTTACAGGGGCAAGGGCGAACACTGAAGCTTTCTTT. The J gene is TRBJ1-1, the V gene TRBV11-2; 7 bases agree with TRBD1. Trimming removed 3 bases from V and 1 base from J; junction bases left unmatched: 8. The CDR3 runs 16 residues. Germline CDR1 SGHAT, CDR2 FQNNGV. The full variable domain, its missing parts supplied by reference TRBV11-2 and TRBJ1-1, is EAGVAQSPRYKIIEKRQSVAFWCNPISGHATLYWYQQILGQGPKLLIQFQNNGVVDDSQLPKDRFSAERLKGVDSTLKIQPAKLEDSAVYLCASSFTGARANTEAFFGQGTRLTVV.

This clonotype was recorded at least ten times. The CDR3 reads CASSLAEGTYEQYF. CDR3 in DNA: TGCGCCAGCAGCTTGGCCGAGGGGACCTACGAGCAGTACTTC. The V gene is TRBV5-1, the J gene TRBJ2-7; D might be TRBD1 or TRBD2, each matching 5 bases. V was trimmed by 0 bases and J by 2 bases, leaving 9 bases between them. The CDR3 loop spans 14 amino acids. Germline V gene lookup returns CDR1 SGHRS and CDR2 YFSETQ.

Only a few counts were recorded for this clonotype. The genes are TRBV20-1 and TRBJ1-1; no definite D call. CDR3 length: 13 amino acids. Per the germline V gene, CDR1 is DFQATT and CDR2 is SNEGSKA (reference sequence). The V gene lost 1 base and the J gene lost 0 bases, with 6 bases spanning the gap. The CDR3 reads CSARGPMNTEAFF. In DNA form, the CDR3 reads TGCAGTGCTAGAGGCCCTATGAACACTGAAGCTTTCTTT.

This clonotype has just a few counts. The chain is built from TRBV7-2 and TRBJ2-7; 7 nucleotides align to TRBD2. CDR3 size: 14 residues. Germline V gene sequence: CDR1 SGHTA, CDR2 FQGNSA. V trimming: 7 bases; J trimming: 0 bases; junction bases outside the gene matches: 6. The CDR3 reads CASTGGGSSYEQYF. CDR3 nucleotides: TGTGCCAGCACCGGTGGCGGGAGCTCCTACGAGCAGTACTTC.

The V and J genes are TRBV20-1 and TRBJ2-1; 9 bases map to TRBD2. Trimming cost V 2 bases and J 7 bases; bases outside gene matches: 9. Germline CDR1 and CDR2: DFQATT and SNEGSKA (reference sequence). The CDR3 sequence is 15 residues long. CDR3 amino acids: CSARLGTSPKNEQFF. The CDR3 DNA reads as TGCAGTGCTAGATTGGGGACTAGCCCAAAAAATGAGCAGTTCTTC.

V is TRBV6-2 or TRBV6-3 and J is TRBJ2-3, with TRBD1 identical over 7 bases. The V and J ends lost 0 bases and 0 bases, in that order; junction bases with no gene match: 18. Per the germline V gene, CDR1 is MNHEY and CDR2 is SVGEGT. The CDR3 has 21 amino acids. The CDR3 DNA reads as TGTGCCAGCAGTTACTCGATTCAGGGGGTGAGGGTACGACTCAGCACAGATACGCAGTATTTT. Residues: CASSYSIQGVRVRLSTDTQYF.

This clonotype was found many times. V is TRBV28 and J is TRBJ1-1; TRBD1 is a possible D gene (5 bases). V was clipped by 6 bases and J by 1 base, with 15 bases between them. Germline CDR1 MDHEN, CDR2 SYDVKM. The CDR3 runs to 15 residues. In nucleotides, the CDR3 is TGTGCCAGCAGCACGGCGGGACTTCCGAACACTGAAGCTTTCTTT. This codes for CASSTAGLPNTEAFF.

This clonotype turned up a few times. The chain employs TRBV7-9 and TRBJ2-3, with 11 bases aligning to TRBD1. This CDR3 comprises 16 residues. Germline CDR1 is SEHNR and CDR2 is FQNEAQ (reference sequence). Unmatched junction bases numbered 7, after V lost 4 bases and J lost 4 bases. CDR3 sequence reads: CASSSSGTGGADTQYF. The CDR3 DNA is TGTGCCAGCAGCTCATCCGGGACAGGGGGTGCAGATACGCAGTATTTT.

CDR3 DNA: TGTGCCAGCAGTACAAGACTAGCGGGGGTGACAGATACGCAGTATTTT. Residues: CASSTRLAGVTDTQYF. The rearrangement links TRBV28 to TRBJ2-3; 12 bases line up with TRBD2. The germline V gene encodes CDR1 MDHEN and CDR2 SYDVKM. The V and J ends lost 5 bases and 3 bases, in that order; junction bases with no gene match: 6. The CDR3 runs 16 residues.

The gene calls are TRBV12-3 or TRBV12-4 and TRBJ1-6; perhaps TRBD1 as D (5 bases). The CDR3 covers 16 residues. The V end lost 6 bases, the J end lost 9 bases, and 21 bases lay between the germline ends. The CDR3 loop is CASSINPGLGVSPLHF. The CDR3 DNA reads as TGTGCCAGCAGCATTAACCCGGGTCTAGGGGTTTCACCCCTCCACTTT.

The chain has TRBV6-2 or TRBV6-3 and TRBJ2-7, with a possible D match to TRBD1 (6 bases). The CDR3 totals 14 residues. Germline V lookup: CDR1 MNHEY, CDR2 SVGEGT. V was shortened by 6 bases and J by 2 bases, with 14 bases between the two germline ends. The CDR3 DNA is TGTGCCAGCAGAATGGACAGTCTTGCCTACGAGCAGTACTTC. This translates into CASRMDSLAYEQYF.

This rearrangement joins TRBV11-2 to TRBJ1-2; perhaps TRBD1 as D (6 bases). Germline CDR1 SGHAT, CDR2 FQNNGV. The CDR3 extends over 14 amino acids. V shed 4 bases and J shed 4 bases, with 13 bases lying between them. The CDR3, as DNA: TGTGCCAGCAGCTCGGACAGTGGTCCCTATGGCTACACCTTC. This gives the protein CASSSDSGPYGYTF.

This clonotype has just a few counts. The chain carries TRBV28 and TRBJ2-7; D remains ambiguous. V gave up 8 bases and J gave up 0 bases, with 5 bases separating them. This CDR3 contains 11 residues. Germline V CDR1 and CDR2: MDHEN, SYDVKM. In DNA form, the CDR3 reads TGTGCCAGCTTAGGCTCCTACGAGCAGTACTTC. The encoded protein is CASLGSYEQYF.

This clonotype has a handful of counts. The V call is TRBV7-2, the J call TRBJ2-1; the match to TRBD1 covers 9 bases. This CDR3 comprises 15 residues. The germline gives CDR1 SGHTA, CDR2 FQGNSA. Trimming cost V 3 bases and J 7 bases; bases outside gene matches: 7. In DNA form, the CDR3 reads TGTGCCAGCAGCTTTACCCGGGACAGGGAAAATGAGCAGTTCTTC. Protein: CASSFTRDRENEQFF.

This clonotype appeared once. The chain's CDR3 is CASSLRGSVSTDTQYF. The CDR3, as DNA: TGTGCCAGCAGCCTAAGGGGTAGCGTTAGCACAGATACGCAGTATTTT. The chain is built from TRBV7-6 and TRBJ2-3; possibly TRBD1 or TRBD2 for D (5 bases each). The CDR3 runs to 16 residues. Germline-derived CDR1 and CDR2 are SGHVS and FNYEAQ. Trimming took 5 bases from V and 0 from J, leaving 15 bases between them.

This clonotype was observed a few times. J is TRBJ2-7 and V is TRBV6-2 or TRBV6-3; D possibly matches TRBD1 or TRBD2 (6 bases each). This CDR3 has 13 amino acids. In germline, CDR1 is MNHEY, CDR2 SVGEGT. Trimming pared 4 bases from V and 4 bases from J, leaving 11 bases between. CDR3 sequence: CASSWGAAYEQYF. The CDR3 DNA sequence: TGTGCCAGCAGTTGGGGGGCTGCTTACGAGCAGTACTTC.

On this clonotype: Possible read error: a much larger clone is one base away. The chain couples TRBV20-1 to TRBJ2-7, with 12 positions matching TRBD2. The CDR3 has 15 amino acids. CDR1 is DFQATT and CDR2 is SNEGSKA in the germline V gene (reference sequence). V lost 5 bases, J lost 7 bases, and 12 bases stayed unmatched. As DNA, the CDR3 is TGCAGTGCTGGTAGGACTAGCGGGGACTACGGGGAGCAGTACTTC. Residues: CSAGRTSGDYGEQYF.

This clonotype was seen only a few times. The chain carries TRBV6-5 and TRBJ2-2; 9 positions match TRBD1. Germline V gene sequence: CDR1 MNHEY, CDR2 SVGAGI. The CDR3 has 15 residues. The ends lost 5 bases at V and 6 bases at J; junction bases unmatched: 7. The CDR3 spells CASSLQGAVAGELFF. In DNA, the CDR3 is TGTGCCAGCAGTCTACAGGGGGCGGTGGCCGGGGAGCTGTTTTTT.